The text below deals with one TCR beta chain. Its antigen is unidentified. After autologous stem cell transplantation all patients relapsed, and prior brentuximab vedotin exposure differed between cohorts. Best responses fell into complete response, partial response or progressive disease. Clones were sequenced by immunoSEQ multiplex PCR, and TCRdb holds only the in-frame ones, with some missing. The table records roughly 15,000 clones, around 80% of them present only once. The data were taken from a study of PD-1 blockade in classical Hodgkin lymphoma. Findings of the study overall: Newly diagnosed patients were said to have less baseline TCR diversity than healthy donors did.

Deletions cut 6 bases from V and 1 base from J, with 7 bases between. This CDR3 is built from 12 residues. The germline gives CDR1 SNHLY, CDR2 FYNNEI. This specimen consisted of peripheral blood mononuclear cells (PBMCs), obtained before the second cycle of nivolumab. The receptor's source is a human donor with classical Hodgkin lymphoma. The chain couples TRBV2 to TRBJ2-7, with D perhaps TRBD1 (5 bases). The CDR3: CASSGQSYEQYF. CDR3 nucleotides: TGTGCCAGCAGCGGACAATCCTACGAGCAGTACTTC.